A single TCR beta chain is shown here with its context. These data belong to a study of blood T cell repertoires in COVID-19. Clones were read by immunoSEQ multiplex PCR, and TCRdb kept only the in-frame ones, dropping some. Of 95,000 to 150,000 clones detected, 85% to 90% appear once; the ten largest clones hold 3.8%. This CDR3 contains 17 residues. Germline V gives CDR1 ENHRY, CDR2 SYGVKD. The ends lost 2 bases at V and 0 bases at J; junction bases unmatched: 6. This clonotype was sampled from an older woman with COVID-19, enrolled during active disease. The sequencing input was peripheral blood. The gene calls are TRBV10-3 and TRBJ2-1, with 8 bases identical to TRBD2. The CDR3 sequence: CAISEGAGGPSYNEQFF. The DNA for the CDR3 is TGTGCCATCAGTGAGGGGGCGGGGGGCCCCTCCTACAATGAGCAGTTCTTC.